This entry lists 2 T cell receptor beta chains sequenced from one sample in a study of shared clonotypes between healthy human individuals. TCRdb's copy holds only in-frame clones and misses some; the assay was immunoSEQ multiplex PCR. The sample lists fewer than 550,000 clones; approximately 79% were seen once. The sequencing input was PBMCs. These receptors were collected from a woman between 35 and 50 years old in good health. Some clones in this sample may be carry-over from other donors' samples.

The genes are TRBV11-1 and TRBJ2-7, with 9 bases matching TRBD2. J lost 2 bases, V lost 5 bases, and 4 bases had no gene match. CDR3 length: 14 residues. Germline CDR1 is SGHAT and CDR2 is FQDESV (reference sequence). The DNA of the CDR3 is TGTGCCAGCAGCGCACTAGCGGGTACCTACGAGCAGTACTTC. This sequence encodes CASSALAGTYEQYF.

V gene TRBV19 combines with J gene TRBJ1-4; no clear D. There are 14 residues in the CDR3. Germline values: CDR1 LNHDA, CDR2 SQIVND (reference sequence). Trimming pared 2 bases from V and 4 bases from J, leaving 8 bases between. This CDR3 is CASSIPDYNEKLFF. As DNA, the CDR3 is TGTGCCAGTAGTATACCGGATTATAATGAAAAACTGTTTTTT.